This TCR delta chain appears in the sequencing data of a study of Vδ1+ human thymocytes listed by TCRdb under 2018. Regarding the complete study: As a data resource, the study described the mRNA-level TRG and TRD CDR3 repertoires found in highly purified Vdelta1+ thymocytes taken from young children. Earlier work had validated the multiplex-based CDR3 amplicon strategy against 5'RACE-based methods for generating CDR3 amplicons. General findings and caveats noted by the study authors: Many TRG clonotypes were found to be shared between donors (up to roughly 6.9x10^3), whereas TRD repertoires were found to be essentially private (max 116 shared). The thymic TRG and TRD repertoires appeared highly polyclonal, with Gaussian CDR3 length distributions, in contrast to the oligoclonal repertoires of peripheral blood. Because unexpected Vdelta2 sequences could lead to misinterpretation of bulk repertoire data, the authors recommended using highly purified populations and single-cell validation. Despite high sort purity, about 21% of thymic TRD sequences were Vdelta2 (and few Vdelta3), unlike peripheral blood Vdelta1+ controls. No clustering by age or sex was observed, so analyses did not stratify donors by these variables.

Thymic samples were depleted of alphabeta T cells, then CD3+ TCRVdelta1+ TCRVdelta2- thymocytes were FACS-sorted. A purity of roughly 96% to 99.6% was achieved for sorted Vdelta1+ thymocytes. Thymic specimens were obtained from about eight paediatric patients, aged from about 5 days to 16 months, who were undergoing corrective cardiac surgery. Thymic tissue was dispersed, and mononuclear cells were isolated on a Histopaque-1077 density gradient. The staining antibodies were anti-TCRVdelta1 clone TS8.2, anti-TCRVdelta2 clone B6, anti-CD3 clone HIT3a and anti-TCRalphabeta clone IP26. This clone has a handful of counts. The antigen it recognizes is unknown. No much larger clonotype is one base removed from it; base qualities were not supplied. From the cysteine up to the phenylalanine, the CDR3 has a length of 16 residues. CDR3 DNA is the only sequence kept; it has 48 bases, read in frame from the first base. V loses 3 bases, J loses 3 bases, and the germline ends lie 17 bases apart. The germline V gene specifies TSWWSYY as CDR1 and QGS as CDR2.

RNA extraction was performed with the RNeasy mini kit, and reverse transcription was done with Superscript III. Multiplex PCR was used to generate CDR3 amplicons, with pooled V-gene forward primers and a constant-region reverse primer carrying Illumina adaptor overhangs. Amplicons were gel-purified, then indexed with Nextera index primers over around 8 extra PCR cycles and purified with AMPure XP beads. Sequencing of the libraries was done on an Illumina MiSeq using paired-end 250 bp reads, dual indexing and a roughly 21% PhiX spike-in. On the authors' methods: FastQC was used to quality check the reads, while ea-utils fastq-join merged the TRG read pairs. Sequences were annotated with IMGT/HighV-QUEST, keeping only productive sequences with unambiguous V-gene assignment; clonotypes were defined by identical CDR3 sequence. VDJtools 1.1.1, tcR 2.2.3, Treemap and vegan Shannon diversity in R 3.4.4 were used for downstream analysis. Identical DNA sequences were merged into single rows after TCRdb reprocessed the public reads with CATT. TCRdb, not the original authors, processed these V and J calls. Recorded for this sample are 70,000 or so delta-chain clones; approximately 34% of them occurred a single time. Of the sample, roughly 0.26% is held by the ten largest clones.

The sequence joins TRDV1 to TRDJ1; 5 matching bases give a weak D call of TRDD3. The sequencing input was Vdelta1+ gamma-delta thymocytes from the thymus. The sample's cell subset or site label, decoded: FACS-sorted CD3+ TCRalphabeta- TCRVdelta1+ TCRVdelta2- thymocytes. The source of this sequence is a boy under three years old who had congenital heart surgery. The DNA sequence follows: TGTGCTCTTGGGGAGCCCCGATACCTAGGGGCCGATAAACTCATCTTT. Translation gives CALGEPRYLGADKLIF.